The 27 T cell receptor beta chains listed next were all sequenced from one sample in a study of naive and memory T cell subsets. The beta constant-region primer was an equimolar mix of two oligonucleotides covering TRBC1 and TRBC2. The ligated cDNA underwent four PCR rounds using SP2 and nested alpha and beta constant-region primers. TCRdb reanalysed the UMI-ligation and nested PCR reads using MiXCR and keeps one entry per CDR3 protein. The data contain about 34,000 distinct CDR3 sequences, around 18% of them singletons. The sequencing input was effector memory CD4+ T cells from blood. Described subset: effector memory, CD45RA- CD27-. The receptors were gathered from a human donor in good health.

This chain uses TRBV19 with TRBJ2-2, with 8 positions matching TRBD2. The germline CDR1 and CDR2 sequences are LNHDA and SQIVND (reference sequence). This CDR3 spans 14 amino acids. J lost 3 bases, V lost 7 bases, and 4 bases had no gene match. The CDR3 nucleotides read TGTGCCAGTATTAGCGGGATGGACACCGGGGAGCTGTTTTTT. Residues: CASISGMDTGELFF.

In this sample, this clonotype turned up a few times. The chain has TRBV12-5 and TRBJ1-5; no firm D call. The CDR3 spans 14 residues. V lost 1 base and J 5 bases, leaving 9 bases between the germline ends. Looked up from germline, CDR1 is LGHNT and CDR2 is FRNRAP. This CDR3 is CASGLGANHQPQHF. In DNA form, the CDR3 reads TGTGCTAGTGGTTTGGGAGCTAATCATCAGCCCCAGCATTTT.

This clonotype was counted only a few times. The V and J genes are TRBV6-1 and TRBJ1-1, with TRBD1 matching 7 bases. Germline V gives CDR1 MNHNS, CDR2 SASEGT. Trimming took 5 bases from V and 5 from J; bases not matched to a gene: 5. This CDR3 is 13 amino acids long. This CDR3 reads CASSIQGQTEAFF. The CDR3 DNA is TGTGCCAGCAGTATCCAGGGACAGACTGAAGCTTTCTTT.

There are many counts of this clonotype. This chain connects TRBV7-8 to TRBJ1-5; a possible D gene is TRBD1 (5 bases). Germline V lookup: CDR1 SGHVS, CDR2 FQNEAQ. The CDR3 is made up of 15 amino acids. V was pared by 0 bases and J by 3 bases, with 9 bases between. The CDR3 region has the DNA TGTGCCAGCAGCTTAGCGCTTGGGGCCAATCAGCCCCAGCATTTT. Its translation: CASSLALGANQPQHF.

This clonotype was detected only a few times. This chain joins TRBV6-5 and TRBJ2-5; 12 bases map to TRBD2. The V segment lost 4 bases and the J segment 4 bases; nucleotides outside the gene matches: 10. Looked up from germline, CDR1 is MNHEY and CDR2 is SVGAGI. The CDR3 runs to 17 residues. CDR3 bases: TGTGCCAGCAGTTTCCTACGACTAGCGGGAGTGTTAGAGACCCAGTACTTC. Translation gives CASSFLRLAGVLETQYF.

In its sample, this clonotype ranks as medium-sized (0.01 to 0.1%). The chain is built from TRBV9 and TRBJ1-2; tentatively, D is TRBD1 (6 bases). The CDR3 spans 15 residues. V lost 4 bases and J lost 6, with 19 bases in between. The V gene's germline CDR1 is SGDLS and CDR2 YYNGEE. The DNA for the CDR3 is TGTGCCAGCAGCCCCCGAGGCGGGCAGGGGAATGGCTACACCTTC. This translates into CASSPRGGQGNGYTF. Based on the CDR3 plus reference TRBV9 and TRBJ1-2, the full variable domain is DSGVTQTPKHLITATGQRVTLRCSPRSGDLSVYWYQQSLDQGLQFLIQYYNGEERAKGNILERFSAQQFPDLHSELNLSSLELGDSALYFCASSPRGGQGNGYTFGSGTRLTVV.

This clonotype was observed many times. The V call is TRBV20-1, the J call TRBJ1-2; TRBD1 is a possible D gene (5 bases). Germline V gene lookup returns CDR1 DFQATT and CDR2 SNEGSKA (reference sequence). The length of the CDR3 is 13 residues. V was trimmed by 3 bases and J by 5 bases, leaving 13 bases between them. DNA for the CDR3: TGCAGTGCTAGTCCCGGGACGAGATATGGCTACACCTTC. This encodes CSASPGTRYGYTF.

This clonotype was seen a handful of times. The chain couples TRBV5-1 to TRBJ2-7, with D uncertain. With 4 bases removed from V and 0 bases from J, the gap between germline ends came to 11 bases. This CDR3 has 14 amino acids. In germline, CDR1 is SGHRS, CDR2 YFSETQ. CDR3 sequence reads: CASSMDASSYEQYF. As DNA, the CDR3 is TGCGCCAGCAGCATGGACGCTAGCTCCTACGAGCAGTACTTC.

In its sample, this clonotype was seen a few times. The rearrangement joins TRBV5-1 to TRBJ2-1, with 11 bases matching TRBD2. V trimming: 3 bases; J trimming: 7 bases; junction bases outside the gene matches: 6. This CDR3 contains 15 residues. Per the germline V gene, CDR1 is SGHRS and CDR2 is YFSETQ. The CDR3 sequence is CASSSLAGGGNEQFF. CDR3 nucleotides: TGCGCCAGCAGCTCCCTAGCGGGAGGCGGGAATGAGCAGTTCTTC.

For the CDR3, the DNA is TGCAGTGCTAGAGATCATAATCCTAGCGGGAGGGTAAATGAGCAGTTCTTC. It specifies CSARDHNPSGRVNEQFF. V and J are TRBV20-1 and TRBJ2-1; 12 nucleotides align to TRBD2. The J segment lost 7 bases and the V segment lost 0 bases, leaving 10 bases of the junction unmatched. CDR1 and CDR2 (germline): DFQATT, SNEGSKA (reference sequence). The CDR3 is 17 amino acids.

This clonotype was observed at least ten times. V and J are TRBV30 and TRBJ1-1; no firm D call. The V gene's germline CDR1 is GTSNPN and CDR2 SVGIG (reference sequence). The V end was cut by 7 bases, the J end by 0 bases, with 15 bases between. This CDR3 is 14 amino acids long. In DNA, the CDR3 is TGTGCCTCTTCATTCGCCAGCATGAACACTGAAGCTTTCTTT. This codes for CASSFASMNTEAFF.

Only a few counts were recorded for this clonotype. The V gene is TRBV6-5, the J gene TRBJ1-5; 7 bases are a match to TRBD1. The CDR3 runs 17 residues. Germline V lookup: CDR1 MNHEY, CDR2 SVGAGI. V lost 5 bases, J lost 0 bases, and 10 bases stayed unmatched. This CDR3 reads CASSRTGERYSNQPQHF. The DNA of the CDR3 is TGTGCCAGCAGTCGGACAGGAGAGAGATATAGCAATCAGCCCCAGCATTTT.

By sample fraction, this clonotype is medium-sized (0.01 to 0.1%). This chain links TRBV4-1 with TRBJ1-2; 8 bases match TRBD1. Germline V CDR1 and CDR2: MGHRA, YSYEKL. The V and J ends lost 0 bases and 2 bases, in that order; junction bases with no gene match: 5. The CDR3 length is 16 residues. Here the CDR3 reads CASSQEPGGVNYGYTF. The CDR3 coding sequence is TGCGCCAGCAGCCAAGAACCAGGGGGCGTGAACTATGGCTACACCTTC.

The table lists this clonotype with a few counts. The chain recombines TRBV15 with TRBJ1-4; D possibly corresponds to TRBD1 (6 bases). Germline loops: CDR1 LNHNV, CDR2 YYDKDF (reference sequence). Trimming took off 0 bases at V and 7 bases at J, with 18 bases between the two ends. The length of the CDR3 is 17 residues. The CDR3 here is CATSRDKGGSLGEKLFF. Here the CDR3 DNA reads TGTGCCACCAGCAGAGATAAGGGGGGATCCCTTGGTGAAAAACTGTTTTTT.

This clonotype turned up a few times. The genes are TRBV28 and TRBJ2-5; TRBD1 is a possible D gene (5 bases). CDR1 and CDR2 from the germline V gene are MDHEN and SYDVKM. Trimming removed 5 bases from V and 1 base from J, with 8 bases in between. CDR3 length: 13 residues. This CDR3 is CASSVDSQETQYF. CDR3 DNA sequence: TGTGCCAGCAGTGTTGACAGCCAAGAGACCCAGTACTTC.

This clonotype was recorded only once. Here the CDR3 DNA reads TGCGCCAGCAGCCAAGCCATCAACCTAGGAGTTCTAGCGGGAAAAAGGCAGTTCTTC. Amino acids: CASSQAINLGVLAGKRQFF. The chain joins TRBV4-1 to TRBJ2-1; 9 bases are a match to TRBD2. This CDR3 region has 19 residues. Germline V lookup: CDR1 MGHRA, CDR2 YSYEKL. Trimming took 1 base from V and 12 from J; bases not matched to a gene: 22.

The rearrangement links TRBV27 to TRBJ2-3, with D uncertain. Trimming cost V 2 bases and J 1 base, with 10 bases left between them. The CDR3 is 15 amino acids. Germline V gene sequence: CDR1 MNHEY, CDR2 SMNVEV (reference sequence). CDR3 residues: CASSLAGWGTDTQYF. CDR3 bases: TGTGCCAGCAGTTTAGCTGGATGGGGCACAGATACGCAGTATTTT.

This clonotype was seen just once. The chain uses TRBV6-5 and TRBJ2-5; 8 bases fit TRBD2. The CDR3 is 16 residues long. From germline, CDR1 is MNHEY and CDR2 SVGAGI. V lost 5 bases and J lost 4; bases outside the gene matches: 12. This CDR3 is CASSALSAGVGETQYF. CDR3 in DNA: TGTGCCAGCAGTGCCTTATCAGCGGGAGTTGGAGAGACCCAGTACTTC.

This clonotype showed up just a few times. V and J are TRBV19 and TRBJ1-5, with D unresolved. Trimming pared 5 bases from V and 4 bases from J, leaving 15 bases between. There are 15 residues in the CDR3. Per the germline V gene, CDR1 is LNHDA and CDR2 is SQIVND (reference sequence). The CDR3 region is CASSAGRVINQPQHF. The CDR3 DNA follows: TGTGCCAGTAGTGCGGGAAGGGTAATAAATCAGCCCCAGCATTTT.

This clonotype was picked up a small number of times. The V and J genes are TRBV5-1 and TRBJ1-1; 8 positions agree with TRBD1. CDR3 size: 15 residues. CDR1 is SGHRS and CDR2 is YFSETQ in the germline V gene. V dropped 6 bases and J dropped 4; count of bases not matched to a gene: 11. CDR3 sequence: CASKVGQGALTEAFF. The CDR3 bases are TGCGCCAGCAAGGTTGGGCAGGGGGCTCTCACTGAAGCTTTCTTT.

This clonotype was counted only a few times. This chain uses TRBV30 with TRBJ2-5; no reliable D call. The CDR3 spans 14 residues. The V and J ends lost 0 bases and 1 base respectively, with 9 bases between them. The V gene's germline CDR1 is GTSNPN and CDR2 SVGIG (reference sequence). CDR3 protein: CAWSVGKGQETQYF. CDR3 bases: TGTGCCTGGAGTGTGGGGAAAGGCCAAGAGACCCAGTACTTC.

This clonotype was seen ten or more times. Because the CDR3 is missing its conserved closing phenylalanine or tryptophan, this is likely a read error. It is unclear where the CDR3 begins or ends on the DNA, so no DNA is shown, and the CDR3 is as TCRdb lists it. The chain couples TRBV29-1 to TRBJ1-1; the DNA was not compared with TRBD1, the D call given in the table. With termini counted, the CDR3 has 11 amino acids. CDR1 and CDR2 from the germline V gene are SQVTM and ANQGSEA. The chain's CDR3 is CSAVNQGAGFL.

This clonotype showed up just a few times. The V call is TRBV12-3 or TRBV12-4, the J call TRBJ1-5; D is ambiguous. The V and J ends lost 2 bases and 4 bases respectively, with 6 bases between them. This CDR3 has 13 amino acids. CDR3 in DNA: TGTGCCAGCAGTTTACAGTGGAATCAGCCCCAGCATTTT. This gives the protein CASSLQWNQPQHF.

This clonotype was seen ten or more times. This chain connects TRBV24-1 to TRBJ2-2, with unresolved D. Germline CDR1 reads KGHDR; CDR2 reads SFDVKD. The CDR3 spans 14 residues. V lost 4 bases and J 1 base, leaving 6 bases between the germline ends. The CDR3 is CATSERLNTGELFF. The CDR3 DNA is TGTGCCACCAGTGAGAGGCTGAACACCGGGGAGCTGTTTTTT.

This clonotype was counted between two and nine times. The rearrangement joins TRBV14 to TRBJ2-7; TRBD1 or TRBD2 may be the D gene (5 bases each). The CDR3 runs 15 residues. Deletions cut 5 bases from V and 8 bases from J, with 22 bases between. The germline gives CDR1 SGHDN, CDR2 FVKESK. The CDR3 nucleotides are TGTGCCAGCAGCTACGACTGGGGACCGAAGGGTAAGCAGTACTTC. Its protein is CASSYDWGPKGKQYF.

This clonotype was observed a handful of times. The chain recombines TRBV18 with TRBJ2-5; TRBD1 matches 7 bases. The CDR3 has 15 amino acids. Germline CDR1 KGHSH, CDR2 LQKENI. V shed 2 bases, J shed 6 bases, and the junction held 9 bases outside the gene matches. Written as DNA, the CDR3 is TGTGCCAGCTCACCAGATCGACAGGGTTGGCAGACCCAGTACTTC. It is translated as CASSPDRQGWQTQYF.

In the case of this clonotype: This sequence may be a read error, since a much larger clone differs from it by one base. The V gene is TRBV7-2, the J gene TRBJ2-2; the match to TRBD1 covers 8 bases. This CDR3 comprises 14 residues. The J segment lost 10 bases and the V segment lost 4 bases, leaving 8 bases of the junction unmatched. Germline V CDR1 and CDR2: SGHTA, FQGNSA. The CDR3 protein is CASSSQGAGEELFF. CDR3 bases: TGTGCCAGCAGCTCCCAGGGGGCCGGCGAGGAGCTGTTTTTT.